This T cell receptor (beta chain) was documented in a study of shared clonotypes between healthy human individuals (dated by TCRdb to about 2020). For context, the study as a whole: A couple of women and a few men aged 18 to 49 years were included in the cohort. For each donor, CD4 naive and CD4 memory were each run on three plates, CD8 naive on two plates, and CD8 memory on one plate. To estimate repertoire size and how much clonotypes are shared between individuals, the study performed deep sequencing of blood TCR repertoires from a handful of healthy adults. To increase sequencing depth and limit assay-specific biases, TCR repertoire library preparation and sequencing were carried out by different laboratories using diverse techniques. Each donor's leukapheresis produced roughly between roughly 0.85 and 9.5 billion PBMCs.

CDR1 and CDR2 were assigned from the germline V gene (reference sequence) as LNHDA and SQIVND. V is pruned by 6 bases and J by 13 bases, leaving 6 bases of the junction without a gene match. Spanning cysteine to phenylalanine, the CDR3 consists of 11 amino acids. The kept DNA is CDR3 alone, 33 bases in frame from the first base. Using the deep immunoSEQ assay, multiplex PCR amplified TCR CDR3 regions from genomic DNA. Extracted genomic DNA from each cell subset was distributed evenly across all wells of several immunoSEQ 96-well plates, and each plate was treated as a replicate. For sorted subsets, 200 to 250 ng of genomic DNA, equivalent to around 31,000 T cell genomes, went into each replicate PCR. Purified libraries were measured with a Qubit 3.0 fluorometer, size-checked on a Bioanalyzer 2100, and measured again with the KAPA Library Quantification kit. Every immunoSEQ 96-well plate was sequenced on a separate single-read 150-cycle Illumina NextSeq 550 flow cell. Per the original workflow: Because the immunoSEQ output included only junctional sequences and no quality scores, the filtering could not be the same as the filtering used for full-length reads. To assign V/J genes and CDR3, sequences were annotated against IMGT germline references using PyIR, a Python wrapper for IgBLAST v1.9. Reads with weak V/J assignments (E-value above 1e-6), missing CDR3, stop codons, out-of-frame junctions, or ambiguous translated residues were removed. V3J clonotypes were defined as sequences sharing the same inferred V gene, J gene, and CDR3 amino acid sequence. The percentage overlap between two repertoires was calculated by dividing the number of shared unique clonotypes by the size of the smaller repertoire. Repertoire richness was assessed with RTK rarefaction, the Chao1 estimator, and Recon v2.1 estimates of unobserved clonotypes. OLGA was used to compute generation probabilities for all TCRbeta clonotypes that the gDNA method yielded from a few donors. Imported from immuneACCESS, the table was reduced by TCRdb to in-frame sequences with V and J called. These copies leave out some clones; in studies compared against another copy, an unresolved V gene accounts for under half, and the cause of the remainder is not known. V and J calls and clone size follow that table, whereas D and trimming were derived from the DNA. A total of just over 2,000,000 clones appear in this sample, around 96% of them only once. The ten largest make up 0.9% to 1.3% of the sample.

The study at large found these results: Based on pairwise subsampling, the degree of clonotype sharing among donors was expected to be affected by sequencing depth. Sharing across a few donors was observed for around 4.8% of naive CD4, 3% to 4% of naive CD8, over 2% of memory CD4, and about 0.39% of memory CD8 clonotypes. Because the study included only a small number of donors, the genetic and exposure-history diversity represented was limited. Compared with non-shared clonotypes, the clonotypes found in all four sorted-subset donors had higher generation probabilities. Larger estimated clonotype richness was generally found for naive subsets than for memory subsets. Even with the large sequencing depth, rarefaction of the sorted-subset datasets indicated that sequencing was incomplete. Sampling was restricted to blood, and TCR repertoires in tissues likely differ from the TCR repertoires found in blood.

CD8 naive samples consisted of CD45RO-negative cells that were positively selected for CCR7, yielding a CD45RA+CCR7+ population without TemRA cells. The donors were healthy, HIV-negative adults with no recently reported acute infections or vaccinations. Only Caucasian adults living in Nashville, Tennessee, USA were represented among the donors. Blood was obtained by leukapheresis, after which PBMCs were separated by Ficoll-Histopaque density gradient centrifugation and cryopreserved in liquid nitrogen vapor phase. Analytical flow cytometry was used to check the purity and quantity of every magnetically sorted T cell population. Genomic DNA was isolated from each sorted fraction and quantified by UV absorbance on a Nanodrop 2000c. A word on this clone: No antigen is known for it. No base-level quality is on record; no much larger clone is a single base apart.

This clonotype originated in a man aged 18 to 35 in good health. Source material: naive CD8+ T cells sorted from blood. In the paper's terms, the cell subset or site label means: CD45RA+CCR7+. Rearrangement joined TRBV19 to TRBJ1-2, and 9 junction bases match TRBD1. The encoded CDR3 is CASSMGQGSTF. At the DNA level, the sequence is TGTGCCAGTAGCATGGGACAGGGATCCACCTTC. Full variable domain (CDR3 extended with the reference TRBV19 and TRBJ1-2 proteins): DGGITQSPKYLFRKEGQNVTLSCEQNLNHDAMYWYRQDPGQGLRLIYYSQIVNDFQKGDIAEGYSVSREKKESFPLTVTSAQKNPTAFYLCASSMGQGSTFGSGTRLTVV.